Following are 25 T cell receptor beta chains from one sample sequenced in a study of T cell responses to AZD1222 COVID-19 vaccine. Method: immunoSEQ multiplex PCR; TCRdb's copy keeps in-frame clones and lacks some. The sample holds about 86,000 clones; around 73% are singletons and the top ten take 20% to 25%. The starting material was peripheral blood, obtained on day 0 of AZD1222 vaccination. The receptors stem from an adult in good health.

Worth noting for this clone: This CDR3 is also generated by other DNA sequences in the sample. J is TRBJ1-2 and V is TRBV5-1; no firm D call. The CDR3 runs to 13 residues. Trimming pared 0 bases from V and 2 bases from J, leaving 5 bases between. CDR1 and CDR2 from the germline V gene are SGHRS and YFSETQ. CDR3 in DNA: TGCGCCAGCAGCTTGGTACAGAACTATGGCTACACCTTC. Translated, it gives CASSLVQNYGYTF.

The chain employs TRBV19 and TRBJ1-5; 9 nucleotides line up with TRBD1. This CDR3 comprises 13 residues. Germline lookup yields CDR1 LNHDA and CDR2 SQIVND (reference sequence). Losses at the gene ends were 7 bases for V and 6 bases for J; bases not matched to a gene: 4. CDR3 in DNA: TGTGCCAGTAAAGACAGGGGGGTTCAGCCCCAGCATTTT. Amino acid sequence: CASKDRGVQPQHF.

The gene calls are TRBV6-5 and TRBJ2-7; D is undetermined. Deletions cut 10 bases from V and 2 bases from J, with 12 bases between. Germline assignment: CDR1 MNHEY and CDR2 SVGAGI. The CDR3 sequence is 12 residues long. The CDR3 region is CATEPYTYEQYF. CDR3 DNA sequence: TGTGCCACCGAGCCTTATACCTACGAGCAGTACTTC.

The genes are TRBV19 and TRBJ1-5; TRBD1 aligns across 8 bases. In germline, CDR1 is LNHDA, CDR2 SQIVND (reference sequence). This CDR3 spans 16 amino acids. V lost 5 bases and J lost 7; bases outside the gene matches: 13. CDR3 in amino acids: CASSVIQGAEGQPQHF. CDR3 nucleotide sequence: TGTGCCAGTAGTGTTATTCAGGGGGCGGAAGGACAGCCCCAGCATTTT.

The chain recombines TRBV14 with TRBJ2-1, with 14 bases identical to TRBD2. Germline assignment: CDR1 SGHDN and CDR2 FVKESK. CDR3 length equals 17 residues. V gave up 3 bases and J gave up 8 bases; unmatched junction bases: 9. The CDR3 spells CASSHAQGLAGAHEQFF. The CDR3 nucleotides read TGTGCCAGCAGCCATGCACAGGGACTAGCGGGAGCCCATGAGCAGTTCTTC. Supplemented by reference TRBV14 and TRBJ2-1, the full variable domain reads EAGVTQFPSHSVIEKGQTVTLRCDPISGHDNLYWYRRVMGKEIKFLLHFVKESKQDESGMPNNRFLAERTGGTYSTLKVQPAELEDSGVYFCASSHAQGLAGAHEQFFGPGTRLTVL.

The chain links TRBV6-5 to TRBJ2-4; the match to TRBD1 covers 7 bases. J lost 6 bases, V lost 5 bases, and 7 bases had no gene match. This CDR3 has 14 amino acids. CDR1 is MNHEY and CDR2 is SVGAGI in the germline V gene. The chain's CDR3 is CASSQGVGVNIQYF. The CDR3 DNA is TGTGCCAGCAGTCAGGGGGTTGGAGTAAACATTCAGTACTTC.

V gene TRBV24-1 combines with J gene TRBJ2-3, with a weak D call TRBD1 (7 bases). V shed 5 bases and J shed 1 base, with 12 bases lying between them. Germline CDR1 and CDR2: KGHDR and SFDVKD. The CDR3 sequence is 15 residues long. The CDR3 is CATSGRGTGTDTQYF. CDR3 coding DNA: TGTGCCACCAGTGGGAGGGGGACAGGCACAGATACGCAGTATTTT.

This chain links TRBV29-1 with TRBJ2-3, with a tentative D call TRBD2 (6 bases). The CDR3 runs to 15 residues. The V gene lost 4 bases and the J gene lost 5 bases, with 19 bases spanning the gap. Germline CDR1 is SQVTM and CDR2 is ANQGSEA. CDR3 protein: CSVVLLRDSLDTQYF. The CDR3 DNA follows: TGCAGCGTTGTACTCCTACGGGACTCTCTAGATACGCAGTATTTT.

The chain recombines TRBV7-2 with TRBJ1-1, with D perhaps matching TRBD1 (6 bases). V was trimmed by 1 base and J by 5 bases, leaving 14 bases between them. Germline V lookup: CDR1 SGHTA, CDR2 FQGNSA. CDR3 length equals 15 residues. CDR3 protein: CASSLVGGAETEAFF. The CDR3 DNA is TGTGCCAGCAGCTTAGTGGGGGGCGCGGAGACTGAAGCTTTCTTT.

In nucleotides, the CDR3 is TGTGCCAGTAGTATCCTTGGGGCTGGCACTGAAGCTTTCTTT. This gives the protein CASSILGAGTEAFF. The chain couples TRBV19 to TRBJ1-1, with a tentative D call TRBD1 (5 bases). CDR3 size: 14 residues. Germline-derived CDR1 and CDR2 are LNHDA and SQIVND (reference sequence). The V gene lost 3 bases and the J gene lost 4 bases, with 12 bases spanning the gap.

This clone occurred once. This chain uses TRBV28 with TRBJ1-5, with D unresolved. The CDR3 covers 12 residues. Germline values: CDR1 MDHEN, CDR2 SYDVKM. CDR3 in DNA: TGTGCTGGCGGCAGATTCAATCAGCCCCAGCATTTT. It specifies CAGGRFNQPQHF.

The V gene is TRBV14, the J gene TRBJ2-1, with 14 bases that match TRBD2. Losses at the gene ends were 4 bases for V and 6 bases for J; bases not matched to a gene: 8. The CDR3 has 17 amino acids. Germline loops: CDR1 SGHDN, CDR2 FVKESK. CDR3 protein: CASSRATGLAGGNEQFF. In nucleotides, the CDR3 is TGTGCCAGCAGCCGGGCCACAGGACTAGCGGGAGGCAATGAGCAGTTCTTC.

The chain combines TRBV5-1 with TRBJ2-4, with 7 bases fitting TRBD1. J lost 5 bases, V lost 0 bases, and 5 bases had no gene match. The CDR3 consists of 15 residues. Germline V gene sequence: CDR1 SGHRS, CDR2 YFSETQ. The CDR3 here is CASSLGGQWENIQYF. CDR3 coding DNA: TGCGCCAGCAGCTTGGGGGGACAGTGGGAAAACATTCAGTACTTC.

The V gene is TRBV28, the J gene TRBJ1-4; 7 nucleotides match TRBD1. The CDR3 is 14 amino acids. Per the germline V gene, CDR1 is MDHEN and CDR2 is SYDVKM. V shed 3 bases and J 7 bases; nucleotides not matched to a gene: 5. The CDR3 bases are TGTGCCAGCAGTTTGGGACAGAGTCGTGAAAAACTGTTTTTT. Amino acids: CASSLGQSREKLFF.

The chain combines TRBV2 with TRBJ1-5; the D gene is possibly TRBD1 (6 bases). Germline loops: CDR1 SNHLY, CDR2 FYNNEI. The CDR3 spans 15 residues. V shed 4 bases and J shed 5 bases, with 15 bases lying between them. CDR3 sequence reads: CASSASRDIYQPQHF. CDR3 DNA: TGTGCCAGCAGTGCCTCCCGGGACATTTATCAGCCCCAGCATTTT.

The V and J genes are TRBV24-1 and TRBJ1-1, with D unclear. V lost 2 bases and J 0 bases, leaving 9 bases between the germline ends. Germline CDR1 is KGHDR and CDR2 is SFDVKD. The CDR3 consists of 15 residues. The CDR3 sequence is CATSDSRNLNTEAFF. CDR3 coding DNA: TGTGCCACCAGTGATTCTAGAAATTTGAACACTGAAGCTTTCTTT.

CDR3 sequence reads: CASSSRQGATGELFF. In DNA, the CDR3 is TGTGCCAGCAGTTCTAGACAGGGGGCTACCGGGGAGCTGTTTTTT. The J gene is TRBJ2-2, the V gene TRBV27, with TRBD1 matching over 10 bases. The CDR3 is 15 residues long. The V and J ends lost 4 bases and 5 bases, in that order; junction bases with no gene match: 4. Germline V CDR1 and CDR2: MNHEY, SMNVEV (reference sequence).

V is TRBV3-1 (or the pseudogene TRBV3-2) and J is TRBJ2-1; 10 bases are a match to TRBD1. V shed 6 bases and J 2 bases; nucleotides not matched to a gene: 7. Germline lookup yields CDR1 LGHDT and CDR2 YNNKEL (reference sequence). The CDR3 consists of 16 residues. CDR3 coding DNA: TGTGCCAGCAGTCAAACCGGGACAGGGGCCTACAATGAGCAGTTCTTC. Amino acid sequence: CASSQTGTGAYNEQFF.

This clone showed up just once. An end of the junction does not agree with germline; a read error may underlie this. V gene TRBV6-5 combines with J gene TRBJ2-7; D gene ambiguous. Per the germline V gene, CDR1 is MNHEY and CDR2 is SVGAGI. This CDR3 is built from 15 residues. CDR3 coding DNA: TGTGCCAGCAGTGACTCCTTTAGTGGACGCCACGAGCAGTACTTC. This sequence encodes CASSDSFSGRHEQYF.

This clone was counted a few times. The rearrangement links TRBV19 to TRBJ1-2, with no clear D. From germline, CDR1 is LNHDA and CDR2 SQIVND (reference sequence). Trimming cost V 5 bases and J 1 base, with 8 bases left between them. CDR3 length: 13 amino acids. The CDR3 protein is CASSFSFNYGYTF. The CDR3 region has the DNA TGTGCCAGTAGTTTCTCATTTAACTATGGCTACACCTTC.

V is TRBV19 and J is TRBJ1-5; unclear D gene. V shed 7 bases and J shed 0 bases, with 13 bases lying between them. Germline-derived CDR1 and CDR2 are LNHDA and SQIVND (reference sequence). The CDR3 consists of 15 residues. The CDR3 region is CASTLDGSSNQPQHF. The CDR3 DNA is TGTGCCAGTACCCTAGACGGCAGTAGCAATCAGCCCCAGCATTTT.

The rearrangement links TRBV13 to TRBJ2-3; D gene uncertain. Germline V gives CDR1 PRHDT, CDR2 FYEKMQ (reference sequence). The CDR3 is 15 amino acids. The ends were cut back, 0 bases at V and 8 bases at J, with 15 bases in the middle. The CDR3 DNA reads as TGTGCCAGCAGCTTAGGCCTCGGATATATTCCTACGCAGTATTTT. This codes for CASSLGLGYIPTQYF.

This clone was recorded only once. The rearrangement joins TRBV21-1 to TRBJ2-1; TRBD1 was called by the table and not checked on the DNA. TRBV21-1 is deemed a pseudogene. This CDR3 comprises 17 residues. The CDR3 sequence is CASSKAHVRGLYNEQFF. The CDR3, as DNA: TGTGCCAGCAGCAAAGCGCACGTCAGGGGGTTATACAATGAGCAGTTCTTC.

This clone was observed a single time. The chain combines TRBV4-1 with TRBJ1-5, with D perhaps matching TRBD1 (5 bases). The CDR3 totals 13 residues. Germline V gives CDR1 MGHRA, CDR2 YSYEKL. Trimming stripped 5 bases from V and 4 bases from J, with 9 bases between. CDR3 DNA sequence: TGCGCCAGCAGCTCGCAGGGAAATCAGCCCCAGCATTTT. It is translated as CASSSQGNQPQHF.

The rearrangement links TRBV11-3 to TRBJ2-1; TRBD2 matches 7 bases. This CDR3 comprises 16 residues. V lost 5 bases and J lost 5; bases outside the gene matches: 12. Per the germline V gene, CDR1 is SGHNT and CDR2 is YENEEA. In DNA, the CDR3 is TGTGCCAGCAGCCCGCGAAGCGGGGTAAATGACAATGAGCAGTTCTTC. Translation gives CASSPRSGVNDNEQFF.